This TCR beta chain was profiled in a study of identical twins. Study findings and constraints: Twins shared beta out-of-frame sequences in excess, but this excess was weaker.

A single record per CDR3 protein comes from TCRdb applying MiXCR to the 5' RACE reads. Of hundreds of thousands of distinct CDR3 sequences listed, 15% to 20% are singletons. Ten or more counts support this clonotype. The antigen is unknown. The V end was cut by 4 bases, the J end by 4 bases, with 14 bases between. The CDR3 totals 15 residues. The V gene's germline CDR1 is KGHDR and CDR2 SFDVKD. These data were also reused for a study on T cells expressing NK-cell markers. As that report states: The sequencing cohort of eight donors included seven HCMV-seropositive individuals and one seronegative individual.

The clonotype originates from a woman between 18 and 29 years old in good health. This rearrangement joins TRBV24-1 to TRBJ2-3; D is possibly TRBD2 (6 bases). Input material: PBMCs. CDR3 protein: CATSDDRDFADTQYF. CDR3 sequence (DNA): TGTGCCACCAGTGACGACCGGGACTTCGCAGATACGCAGTATTTT.